Below, 23 T cell receptor beta chains from the same sample are listed, as sequenced in a study of blood T cell repertoires in COVID-19. Repertoires were generated with immunoSEQ multiplex PCR, while TCRdb's copy carries only in-frame clones and drops some. The profile covers more than 300,000 clones, with roughly 90% appearing a single time and 3.5% to 5% taken by the ten largest. Sample: PBMCs or T cells enriched from blood (not recorded which). Receptors were obtained from a woman aged 25 to 39 who had been exposed to COVID-19.

This chain joins TRBV7-9 and TRBJ2-7; D is unresolved. V was cut by 2 bases and J by 1 base, with 3 bases left in between. The CDR3 consists of 12 residues. From germline, CDR1 is SEHNR and CDR2 FQNEAQ (reference sequence). The CDR3, as DNA: TGTGCCAGCAGCTTATATTCCTACGAGCAGTACTTC. Protein sequence: CASSLYSYEQYF.

This chain joins TRBV20-1 and TRBJ1-2; no definite D call. The length of the CDR3 is 11 residues. The ends were cut back, 5 bases at V and 2 bases at J, with 6 bases in the middle. The germline CDR1 and CDR2 sequences are DFQATT and SNEGSKA (reference sequence). Here the CDR3 reads CSASGNYGYTF. CDR3 sequence (DNA): TGCAGTGCTTCCGGGAACTATGGCTACACCTTC.

This chain joins TRBV18 and TRBJ1-5, with D unresolved. Trimming took 6 bases from V and 7 from J, leaving 19 bases between them. In germline, CDR1 is KGHSH, CDR2 LQKENI. This CDR3 contains 15 residues. The CDR3: CASSRREVPDQPQHF. DNA for the CDR3: TGTGCCAGCTCTCGGAGGGAAGTCCCGGACCAGCCCCAGCATTTT.

The rearrangement joins TRBV3-1 (or the pseudogene TRBV3-2) to TRBJ2-2; 8 bases are shared with TRBD2. J gave up 3 bases and V 4 bases, and 10 bases lay outside the gene matches. Germline V gene sequence: CDR1 LGHDT, CDR2 YNNKEL (reference sequence). This CDR3 comprises 17 residues. The CDR3 sequence is CASSRGLASLYTGELFF. Written as DNA, the CDR3 is TGTGCCAGCAGCCGAGGACTAGCTTCATTGTACACCGGGGAGCTGTTTTTT.

This chain connects TRBV7-7 to TRBJ2-1; 11 bases match TRBD2. V trimming: 4 bases; J trimming: 9 bases; junction bases outside the gene matches: 11. Germline CDR1 SSHAT, CDR2 FNYEAQ (reference sequence). This CDR3 comprises 16 residues. The CDR3 nucleotides read TGTGCCAGCAGCTCGAACCCTAGCGGGGGGTCTGGTGAGCAGTTCTTC. It translates to CASSSNPSGGSGEQFF.

V is TRBV5-8 and J is TRBJ2-7; D possibly corresponds to TRBD1 (5 bases). CDR3 length equals 14 residues. Germline lookup yields CDR1 SGHTS and CDR2 YDEGEE. V dropped 0 bases and J dropped 2 bases, with 9 bases sitting between them. The CDR3, as DNA: TGTGCCAGCAGCTTGGTCGACAGTCCCTACGAGCAGTACTTC. It yields the protein CASSLVDSPYEQYF.

The chain uses TRBV6-4 and TRBJ1-1; a weak D match, TRBD1 (6 bases). The CDR3 has 12 amino acids. CDR1 and CDR2 from the germline V gene are MRHNA and SNTAGT. Trimming took 0 bases from V and 11 from J, leaving 10 bases between them. CDR3 loop: CASSDSQGSAFF. CDR3 nucleotide sequence: TGTGCCAGCAGTGACTCTCAGGGGAGTGCTTTCTTT.

The rearrangement links TRBV9 to TRBJ2-1, with 15 bases identical to TRBD2. Germline CDR1 is SGDLS and CDR2 is YYNGEE. This CDR3 has 17 residues. Germline trimming cut 0 bases from V and 4 bases from J; bases unmatched to any gene: 2. CDR3 protein: CASSVGGLAGGYNEQFF. The CDR3 nucleotides read TGTGCCAGCAGCGTAGGAGGACTAGCGGGGGGGTACAATGAGCAGTTCTTC.

V usage is TRBV7-9 and J usage is TRBJ1-6; D unclear. Looked up from germline, CDR1 is SEHNR and CDR2 is FQNEAQ (reference sequence). The CDR3 runs to 15 residues. V lost 3 bases and J 0 bases, leaving 6 bases between the germline ends. This chain's CDR3 is CASSFKSSYNSPLHF. The CDR3 DNA reads as TGTGCCAGCAGCTTCAAGAGCTCCTATAATTCACCCCTCCACTTT.

V gene TRBV7-2 combines with J gene TRBJ1-1, with D possibly matching TRBD1 (5 bases). Trimming removed 5 bases from V and 5 bases from J, with 15 bases in between. Germline lookup yields CDR1 SGHTA and CDR2 FQGNSA. The CDR3 length is 14 residues. This CDR3 is CASSLQREGTEAFF. The CDR3 DNA reads TGTGCCAGCAGCCTGCAGCGGGAGGGGACTGAAGCTTTCTTT.

The chain links TRBV4-3 to TRBJ2-1; 12 nucleotides line up with TRBD2. The CDR3 has 16 amino acids. V was clipped by 4 bases and J by 5 bases; unmatched bases: 6. Germline V lookup: CDR1 LGHNA, CDR2 YSLEER. CDR3 sequence reads: CASSRILAGGNNEQFF. CDR3 DNA: TGCGCCAGCAGCCGTATTCTAGCGGGGGGGAACAATGAGCAGTTCTTC.

The genes are TRBV19 and TRBJ1-5, with D maybe TRBD1 (5 bases). Germline CDR1 and CDR2: LNHDA and SQIVND (reference sequence). Trimming shortened V by 10 bases and J by 6 bases, and 22 bases separated the two germline ends. This CDR3 comprises 15 residues. CDR3 DNA sequence: TGTGCCACTAAGTACCCCGGGGGTGGGAGTCAGCCCCAGCATTTT. Translation gives CATKYPGGGSQPQHF.

V usage is TRBV7-8 and J usage is TRBJ1-1; D ambiguous. The CDR3 is 15 amino acids. V dropped 0 bases and J dropped 6 bases, with 14 bases sitting between them. Germline lookup yields CDR1 SGHVS and CDR2 FQNEAQ. CDR3 sequence: CASSLAGPEASEAFF. The CDR3, as DNA: TGTGCCAGCAGCTTAGCGGGTCCCGAGGCGTCTGAAGCTTTCTTT.

This rearrangement joins TRBV6-5 to TRBJ2-1; D not certain. This CDR3 has 12 residues. V lost 0 bases to trimming and J lost 10 bases, with 7 bases between them. Germline lookup yields CDR1 MNHEY and CDR2 SVGAGI. CDR3 coding DNA: TGTGCCAGCAGTTACTCGAGAGGCGAGCAGTTCTTC. It encodes CASSYSRGEQFF.

The chain carries TRBV27 and TRBJ2-6; TRBD1 aligns across 7 bases. CDR3 length: 19 residues. V lost 1 base, J lost 1 base, and 10 bases stayed unmatched. CDR1 is MNHEY and CDR2 is SMNVEV in the germline V gene (reference sequence). CDR3 DNA: TGTGCCAGCAGTTTATACCCGACAGGGATTTTTTCTGGGGCCAACGTCCTGACTTTC. This sequence encodes CASSLYPTGIFSGANVLTF.

The gene calls are TRBV7-2 and TRBJ1-1, with TRBD1 identical over 7 bases. V was clipped by 5 bases and J by 0 bases; unmatched bases: 12. Looked up from germline, CDR1 is SGHTA and CDR2 is FQGNSA. The CDR3 is made up of 17 amino acids. CDR3 protein: CASSLPIRGRMNTEAFF. In DNA form, the CDR3 reads TGTGCCAGCAGCCTTCCCATCAGGGGGAGGATGAACACTGAAGCTTTCTTT.

The chain carries TRBV7-7 and TRBJ2-3, with 8 bases identical to TRBD1. CDR1 SSHAT and CDR2 FNYEAQ come from the germline V gene (reference sequence). The ends lost 5 bases at V and 9 bases at J; junction bases unmatched: 7. The CDR3 contains 13 residues. The CDR3 here is CASSPNRGDTQYF. CDR3 nucleotides: TGTGCCAGCAGCCCTAACAGGGGGGACACGCAGTATTTT.

The chain carries TRBV6-2 or TRBV6-3 and TRBJ2-7; 8 positions agree with TRBD1. The CDR3 runs to 15 residues. CDR1 MNHEY and CDR2 SVGEGT come from the germline V gene. Unmatched junction bases numbered 8, after V lost 3 bases and J lost 4 bases. This CDR3 is CASSYTGTGIYEQYF. DNA for the CDR3: TGTGCCAGCAGTTATACGGGGACAGGTATTTACGAGCAGTACTTC.

The genes are TRBV7-3 and TRBJ2-1; possibly TRBD1 for D (5 bases). Germline V gene data show CDR1 as SGHTA and CDR2 as FQGTGA. V dropped 2 bases and J dropped 3 bases, with 5 bases sitting between them. This CDR3 is built from 13 residues. The chain's CDR3 is CASSLGHYNEQFF. DNA for the CDR3: TGTGCCAGCAGCTTAGGACACTACAATGAGCAGTTCTTC.

The genes are TRBV4-1 and TRBJ1-3; weak D call: TRBD1 (5 bases). The germline gives CDR1 MGHRA, CDR2 YSYEKL. The CDR3 runs 17 residues. V lost 1 base to trimming and J lost 0 bases, with 13 bases between them. The CDR3 spells CASSQGQTPFSGNTIYF. DNA for the CDR3: TGCGCCAGCAGCCAAGGACAGACACCCTTCTCTGGAAACACCATATATTTT.

The J gene is TRBJ1-2, the V gene TRBV6-2 or TRBV6-3; TRBD1 matches 7 bases. CDR3 length equals 17 residues. CDR1 MNHEY and CDR2 SVGEGT come from the germline V gene. V shed 5 bases, J shed 2 bases, and the junction held 14 bases outside the gene matches. DNA of the CDR3: TGTGCCAGCAGTCTAATAAGACAGGGACCTCGGAACTATGGCTACACCTTC. The encoded protein is CASSLIRQGPRNYGYTF.

The V and J genes are TRBV6-6 and TRBJ1-1; a possible D gene is TRBD1 (6 bases). V was trimmed by 7 bases and J by 5 bases, leaving 17 bases between them. Germline CDR1 and CDR2: MNHNY and SVGAGI (reference sequence). This CDR3 spans 14 amino acids. CDR3 residues: CASTPDSRYTEAFF. DNA for the CDR3: TGTGCCAGCACTCCGGACAGTAGGTATACTGAAGCTTTCTTT.

V is TRBV5-1 and J is TRBJ2-7, with a weak D call TRBD2 (7 bases). Germline assignment: CDR1 SGHRS and CDR2 YFSETQ. V shed 4 bases and J shed 3 bases, with 17 bases lying between them. This CDR3 has 15 amino acids. The CDR3 DNA reads as TGCGCCAGCAGCACTTTGGGGGGGCCCCGCTACGAGCAGTACTTC. It encodes CASSTLGGPRYEQYF.